What follows are 32 T cell receptor beta chains derived from one specimen sequenced in a study of blood T cells in healthy people across ages. A sample-barcoded 5' primer and a J-beta primer mix were used in a second PCR of about 7 to 12 cycles. TCRdb used MiXCR to reprocess the 5' RACE reads, holding one entry per CDR3 protein. The sample lists about 680,000 distinct CDR3 sequences; over 45% were seen once. Sequenced material: blood. The source is a woman aged 55-70 years in good health.

Regarding this clonotype: Mismatch with germline at one junction end may stem from a read error. This chain connects TRBV20-1 to TRBJ2-3, with 10 bases that match TRBD2. There are 15 residues in the CDR3. Germline CDR1 and CDR2: DFQATT and SNEGSKA (reference sequence). The chain's CDR3 is CSASRLAGEVDTQYF. The CDR3 nucleotides are TGCAGCGCTAGTCGGCTAGCGGGAGAGGTAGATACGCAGTATTTT.

Comments on this clonotype: A junction boundary mismatches the germline segment, possibly from a read error. CDR3 region: CANSQGGPGTGSRRNGYTF. The CDR3 bases are TGTGCCAACAGCCAAGGGGGGCCGGGGACAGGGAGTCGACGGAATGGCTACACCTTC. V gene TRBV3-1 combines with J gene TRBJ1-2; TRBD1 aligns across 9 bases. The germline V gene encodes CDR1 LGHDT and CDR2 YNNKEL (reference sequence). The CDR3 extends over 19 amino acids.

This clonotype was seen a few times. V and J are TRBV20-1 and TRBJ2-2; 16 nucleotides agree with TRBD2. From germline, CDR1 is DFQATT and CDR2 SNEGSKA (reference sequence). The CDR3 has 19 amino acids. After removal of 6 bases from V and 0 bases from J, the junction contained 10 bases not matched to a gene. This CDR3 reads CSATGTSGREHPNTGELFF. CDR3 nucleotides: TGCAGTGCCACCGGGACTAGCGGGAGGGAACACCCGAACACCGGGGAGCTGTTTTTT.

The chain carries TRBV2 and TRBJ1-5, with 7 bases fitting TRBD1. Germline V CDR1 and CDR2: SNHLY, FYNNEI. The junction had 9 bases not matched to a gene; V was cut back by 7 bases and J by 3 bases. The CDR3 covers 15 residues. This CDR3 reads CASKPPGTVNQPQHF. The DNA of the CDR3 is TGTGCCAGCAAGCCTCCCGGGACAGTCAATCAGCCCCAGCATTTT. Looking up the rest from reference TRBV2 and TRBJ1-5 gives the full variable domain: EPEVTQTPSHQVTQMGQEVILRCVPISNHLYFYWYRQILGQKVEFLVSFYNNEISEKSEIFDDQFSVERPDGSNFTLKIRSTKLEDSAMYFCASKPPGTVNQPQHFGDGTRLSIL.

This clonotype was detected a few times. Written as DNA, the CDR3 is TGCAGTGCTAGGGGCGGATCGGCGGGTGCGGAGTTCTTC. Amino acids: CSARGGSAGAEFF. The chain combines TRBV20-1 with TRBJ2-1; D might be TRBD2 (5 bases). Germline V lookup: CDR1 DFQATT, CDR2 SNEGSKA (reference sequence). CDR3 size: 13 residues. V lost 3 bases, J lost 14 bases, and 20 bases lay in between.

The chain combines TRBV7-3 with TRBJ2-1; 7 bases line up with TRBD2. Germline V CDR1 and CDR2: SGHTA, FQGTGA. After removal of 1 base from V and 4 bases from J, the junction contained 4 bases not matched to a gene. This CDR3 is built from 15 residues. The CDR3 loop is CASSLNTGGYNEQFF. The CDR3 DNA follows: TGTGCCAGCAGCTTAAATACGGGAGGTTACAATGAGCAGTTCTTC.

This clonotype has just a few counts. The V call is TRBV2, the J call TRBJ2-5, with a tentative D call TRBD2 (5 bases). The end of the DNA aligns better with TRBJ2-7, so the J call may be wrong. This CDR3 spans 13 amino acids. The germline V gene encodes CDR1 SNHLY and CDR2 FYNNEI. CDR3 sequence reads: CASKEGSDYEQYF. CDR3 sequence (DNA): TGTGCCAGCAAAGAGGGTTCCGACTACGAGCAGTACTTC.

V usage is TRBV4-1 and J usage is TRBJ2-1; D not resolved. Germline V gene lookup returns CDR1 MGHRA and CDR2 YSYEKL. The CDR3 extends over 12 amino acids. The V end lost 1 base, the J end lost 9 bases, and 7 bases lay between the germline ends. The CDR3 nucleotides are TGCGCCAGCAGCCAAGGATTTGTTGAGCAGTTCTTC. Residues: CASSQGFVEQFF.

The chain joins TRBV25-1 to TRBJ2-1; TRBD2 aligns across 7 bases. The CDR3 runs to 15 residues. V was clipped by 6 bases and J by 4 bases; unmatched bases: 9. The V gene's germline CDR1 is MGHDK and CDR2 SYGVNS. The CDR3 nucleotides read TGTGCCAGCAGGAACTGGGAGGGGAGTTACAATGAGCAGTTCTTC. The encoded protein is CASRNWEGSYNEQFF.

This clonotype was counted between two and nine times. The V call is TRBV20-1, the J call TRBJ2-5; 13 positions agree with TRBD2. In germline, CDR1 is DFQATT, CDR2 SNEGSKA (reference sequence). The CDR3 has 19 amino acids. Unmatched junction bases numbered 20, after V lost 6 bases and J lost 4 bases. The CDR3 coding sequence is TGCAGTGCCAACCGTAGGACTAGCGGGAGTTGGAGGTTCGGAGAGACCCAGTACTTC. It encodes CSANRRTSGSWRFGETQYF.

Here the CDR3 reads CSARDRSGLAGRQTQYF. The CDR3 DNA follows: TGCAGTGCTAGAGACCGCTCGGGACTAGCGGGAAGGCAGACCCAGTACTTC. J is TRBJ2-5 and V is TRBV20-1, with 13 bases fitting TRBD2. The CDR3 consists of 17 residues. Germline trimming cut 0 bases from V and 6 bases from J; bases unmatched to any gene: 10. Germline values: CDR1 DFQATT, CDR2 SNEGSKA (reference sequence).

This clonotype was found a few times. The gene calls are TRBV3-1 and TRBJ2-5; tentatively, D is TRBD2 (6 bases). The V and J ends lost 6 bases and 5 bases respectively, with 16 bases between them. CDR1 is LGHDT and CDR2 is YNNKEL in the germline V gene (reference sequence). There are 14 residues in the CDR3. The CDR3 DNA is TGTGCCAGCAGTCGACTAGGGACCCCGGAGACCCAGTACTTC. This translates into CASSRLGTPETQYF.

This clonotype was observed a few times. The DNA for the CDR3 is TGTGCCAGCAACCGCGGGCTCTCCTACGAGCAGTACTTC. It translates to CASNRGLSYEQYF. The V call is TRBV6-6, the J call TRBJ2-7; TRBD2 might be the D (5 bases). The CDR3 contains 13 residues. Deletions cut 7 bases from V and 0 bases from J, with 10 bases between. Germline values: CDR1 MNHNY, CDR2 SVGAGI (reference sequence).

The rearrangement uses TRBV3-1 and TRBJ1-6; D ambiguous. Germline CDR1 LGHDT, CDR2 YNNKEL (reference sequence). The length of the CDR3 is 13 residues. V was trimmed by 3 bases and J by 6 bases, leaving 6 bases between them. The CDR3 DNA sequence: TGTGCCAGCAGCCACGGCGGTAATTCACCCCTCCACTTT. Encoded protein: CASSHGGNSPLHF.

The gene calls are TRBV5-4 and TRBJ1-2; maybe TRBD1 (5 bases). Trimming cost V 1 base and J 8 bases, with 9 bases left between them. The CDR3 contains 12 residues. CDR1 and CDR2 from the germline V gene are SGHNT and YYREEE (reference sequence). Here the CDR3 reads CASSLSGKGYTF. CDR3 DNA sequence: TGTGCCAGCAGCTTGTCAGGGAAAGGCTACACCTTC.

The gene calls are TRBV5-1 and TRBJ1-1, with 7 bases identical to TRBD1. After removal of 1 base from V and 5 bases from J, the junction contained 8 bases not matched to a gene. The CDR3 is 15 residues long. The germline V gene has CDR1 SGHRS and CDR2 YFSETQ. The CDR3 DNA reads TGCGCCAGCAGCTTGCTAGGGGGCTCGGGGACTGAAGCTTTCTTT. Its protein is CASSLLGGSGTEAFF.

V gene TRBV28 combines with J gene TRBJ2-1, with 7 bases fitting TRBD2. CDR1 and CDR2 (germline): MDHEN, SYDVKM. V shed 7 bases and J 4 bases; nucleotides not matched to a gene: 4. CDR3 length: 13 amino acids. The DNA of the CDR3 is TGTGCCAGCACCTCAGCGGGATACAATGAGCAGTTCTTC. Its protein is CASTSAGYNEQFF.

The count of this clonotype is one. The chain combines TRBV6-1 with TRBJ2-1, with 16 nucleotides matching TRBD2. The CDR3 runs 17 residues. Germline values: CDR1 MNHNS, CDR2 SASEGT. V was clipped by 5 bases and J by 5 bases; unmatched bases: 6. The CDR3 reads CASSPGTSGGADNEQFF. DNA for the CDR3: TGTGCCAGCAGTCCCGGGACTAGCGGGGGGGCCGACAATGAGCAGTTCTTC.

This clonotype has a single count. A read error may produce the germline difference seen at one junction end. The chain joins TRBV27 to TRBJ2-7; D uncertain. Germline V lookup: CDR1 MNHEY, CDR2 SMNVEV (reference sequence). The CDR3 is made up of 15 amino acids. The CDR3: CTSSYGSPSSYEQYF. CDR3 nucleotide sequence: TGTACCAGCAGTTACGGGTCTCCAAGCTCCTACGAGCAGTACTTC.

This chain uses TRBV6-5 with TRBJ2-1; D possibly corresponds to TRBD1 (6 bases). The germline V and J ends were trimmed by 0 bases and 6 bases, with 15 bases remaining between them. The CDR3 consists of 16 residues. Germline V CDR1 and CDR2: MNHEY, SVGAGI. In DNA, the CDR3 is TGTGCCAGCAGTTACTCGCGGCAGGGGACCTGCAATGAGCAGTTCTTC. This gives the protein CASSYSRQGTCNEQFF.

The chain recombines TRBV28 with TRBJ2-5, with 13 bases identical to TRBD2. The CDR3 covers 17 residues. Germline trimming cut 7 bases from V and 1 base from J; bases unmatched to any gene: 9. Germline CDR1 reads MDHEN; CDR2 reads SYDVKM. As DNA, the CDR3 is TGTGCCAGCAAGGTGTTACTAGCGGGAGGGCCCCAAGAGACCCAGTACTTC. It is translated as CASKVLLAGGPQETQYF.

Ten or more counts support this clonotype. The rearrangement joins TRBV6-5 to TRBJ2-7; D possibly corresponds to TRBD2 (6 bases). From germline, CDR1 is MNHEY and CDR2 SVGAGI. Trimming cost V 0 bases and J 3 bases, with 12 bases left between them. The CDR3 sequence is 15 residues long. This chain's CDR3 is CASSYSPQGGYEQYF. The CDR3 DNA sequence: TGTGCCAGCAGTTACTCGCCGCAGGGAGGCTACGAGCAGTACTTC.

A few counts support this clonotype. V gene TRBV10-3 combines with J gene TRBJ2-4; 7 bases fit TRBD2. The closer fit of TRBJ2-7 to the DNA end suggests the J call may be wrong. Germline CDR1 and CDR2: ENHRY and SYGVKD. This CDR3 region has 14 residues. For the CDR3, the DNA is TGTGCCATCAGGGCGGCGGGAGTTGGGTACGAGCAGTACTTC. Its translation is CAIRAAGVGYEQYF.

This chain uses TRBV18 with TRBJ2-7; TRBD2 matches 8 bases. The germline V gene has CDR1 KGHSH and CDR2 LQKENI. Trimming cost V 0 bases and J 2 bases; bases outside gene matches: 6. The CDR3 is 16 residues long. CDR3 bases: TGTGCCAGCTCACCACCGGTCGGGACTAGTCCCTACGAGCAGTACTTC. Residues: CASSPPVGTSPYEQYF.

Only a few counts were recorded for this clonotype. The V gene is TRBV28, the J gene TRBJ2-3; 8 nucleotides match TRBD2. CDR1 and CDR2 (germline): MDHEN, SYDVKM. The CDR3 is 15 amino acids. Trimming at V came to 4 bases and at J to 2 bases, leaving 5 bases not matched to a gene. The CDR3 sequence is CASSSLAGFTDTQYF. CDR3 DNA sequence: TGTGCCAGCAGTTCGCTAGCGGGCTTCACAGATACGCAGTATTTT.

The table lists this clonotype with a few counts. V usage is TRBV20-1 and J usage is TRBJ1-1; 9 bases align to TRBD1. Germline lookup yields CDR1 DFQATT and CDR2 SNEGSKA (reference sequence). The CDR3 has 14 residues. J gave up 1 base and V 5 bases, and 5 bases lay outside the gene matches. CDR3 protein: CSASRQGGNTEAFF. CDR3 DNA: TGCAGTGCTTCGAGACAGGGGGGGAACACTGAAGCTTTCTTT.

The V and J genes are TRBV27 and TRBJ2-5; 8 bases are a match to TRBD2. Trimming took 5 bases from V and 6 from J; bases not matched to a gene: 11. This CDR3 comprises 15 residues. In germline, CDR1 is MNHEY, CDR2 SMNVEV (reference sequence). The CDR3 protein is CASSERGRGEQTQYF. The DNA of the CDR3 is TGTGCCAGCAGTGAGCGGGGGAGGGGTGAGCAGACCCAGTACTTC.

The V gene is TRBV9, the J gene TRBJ2-4; D gene ambiguous. The DNA end favors TRBJ2-7, so the J call may be wrong. The germline CDR1 and CDR2 sequences are SGDLS and YYNGEE. The CDR3 extends over 18 amino acids. In DNA form, the CDR3 reads TGTGCCAGCAGCGTAGGAATCAATCTGGAGCGAAGTACCTACGAGCAGTACTTC. This codes for CASSVGINLERSTYEQYF.

This rearrangement joins TRBV6-5 to TRBJ2-3; 7 bases map to TRBD1. The CDR3 totals 17 residues. Germline trimming cut 0 bases from V and 3 bases from J; bases unmatched to any gene: 9. CDR1 is MNHEY, CDR2 SVGAGI, per germline. The CDR3 region has the DNA TGTGCCAGCAGTTACTCTCCCGGGACAGAAGGAACAGATACGCAGTATTTT. It encodes CASSYSPGTEGTDTQYF.

This clonotype occurred many times. The chain couples TRBV4-3 to TRBJ2-7; TRBD2 agrees at 9 bases. This CDR3 is built from 15 residues. Per germline, CDR1 LGHNA and CDR2 YSLEER. The trim removed 0 bases at V and 6 bases at J, leaving 6 bases unmatched. This chain's CDR3 is CASSQETSGLGEQYF. CDR3 nucleotide sequence: TGCGCCAGCAGCCAAGAGACTAGCGGCCTCGGCGAGCAGTACTTC.

The chain recombines TRBV3-1 with TRBJ1-4; no firm D call. This CDR3 spans 13 amino acids. Germline CDR1 is LGHDT and CDR2 is YNNKEL (reference sequence). The V and J ends lost 0 bases and 7 bases respectively, with 6 bases between them. CDR3 sequence: CASSQDGSEKLFF. The DNA for the CDR3 is TGTGCCAGCAGCCAAGATGGCAGTGAAAAACTGTTTTTT. Complete variable domain (other parts from reference TRBV3-1 and TRBJ1-4): DTAVSQTPKYLVTQMGNDKSIKCEQNLGHDTMYWYKQDSKKFLKIMFSYNNKELIINETVPNRFSPKSPDKAHLNLHINSLELGDSAVYFCASSQDGSEKLFFGSGTQLSVL.

This clonotype was seen a handful of times. The rearrangement joins TRBV29-1 to TRBJ2-5, with TRBD1 as a possible D gene (5 bases). The J call may be incorrect, as the DNA end agrees better with TRBJ2-7. The CDR3 sequence is 12 residues long. CDR1 is SQVTM, CDR2 ANQGSEA, per germline. In DNA, the CDR3 is TGCAGTGCGGCAGGGTCTTTTCACGAGCAGTACTTC. This gives the protein CSAAGSFHEQYF.